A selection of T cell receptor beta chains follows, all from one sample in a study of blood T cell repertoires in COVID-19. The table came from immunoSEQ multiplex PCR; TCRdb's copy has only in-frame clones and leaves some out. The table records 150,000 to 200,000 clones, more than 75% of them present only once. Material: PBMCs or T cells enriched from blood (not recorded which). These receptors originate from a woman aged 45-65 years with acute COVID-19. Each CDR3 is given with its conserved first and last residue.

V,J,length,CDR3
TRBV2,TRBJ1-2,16,CASSYTTGTGTYGYTF
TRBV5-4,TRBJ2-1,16,CASSLDVPTGVSRQFF
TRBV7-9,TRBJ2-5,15,CASSIHRGGQETQYF
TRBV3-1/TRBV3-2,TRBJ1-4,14,CASSPRGSNEKLFF
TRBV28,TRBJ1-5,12,CASSLRRPPQHF
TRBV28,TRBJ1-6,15,CASSFDRENNSPLHF
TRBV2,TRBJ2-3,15,CASSRTSGVANTQYF
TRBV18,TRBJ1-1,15,CASSRDMGIGTEAFF
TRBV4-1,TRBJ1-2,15,CASSQDPTGPYGYTF
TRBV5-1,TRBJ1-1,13,CASSSGQGGEAFF
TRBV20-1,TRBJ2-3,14,CSASNRGPTDTQYF
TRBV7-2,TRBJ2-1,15,CASSTVAGEFGEQFF
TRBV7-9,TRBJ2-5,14,CASSPDRGQETQYF
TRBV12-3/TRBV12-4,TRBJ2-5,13,CASRSRNLETQYF
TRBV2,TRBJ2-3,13,CASSRLEADTQYF
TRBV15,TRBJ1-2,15,CATSRAGQYNYGYTF
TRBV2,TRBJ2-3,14,CASSDSSLTDTQYF
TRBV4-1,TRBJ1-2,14,CASSQVAVFYGYTF
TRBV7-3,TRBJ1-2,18,CASSSKGGTGEANYGYTF
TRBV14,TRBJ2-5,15,CASSQGTSGVETQYF
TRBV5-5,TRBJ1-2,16,CASSLEGTGVSYGYTF
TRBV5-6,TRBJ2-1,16,CASSLAPSGGANEQFF
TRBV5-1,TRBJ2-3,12,CASGWSTDTQYF
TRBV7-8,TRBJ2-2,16,CASSSSGGATNGELFF
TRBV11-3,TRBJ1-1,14,CASSLDDSRTEAFF
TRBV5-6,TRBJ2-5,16,CASSLAGSGGQETQYF
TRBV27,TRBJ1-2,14,CASSFSSGGYGYTF